The next 32 T cell receptor beta chains were all read from a single sample in a study of blood T cell repertoires in COVID-19. TCRdb keeps only in-frame clones here, not all; method: immunoSEQ multiplex PCR. Here the sample spans fewer than 150,000 clones, more than 80% being singletons. Sample: peripheral blood. Receptors were obtained from a woman in her forties with acute or convalescent COVID-19.

The chain's CDR3 is CASSQGTGRGQPQHF. CDR3 DNA: TGCGCCAGCAGCCAAGGGACAGGGAGGGGTCAGCCCCAGCATTTT. The chain combines TRBV4-3 with TRBJ1-5, with 8 bases aligning to TRBD1. The junction had 5 bases not matched to a gene; V was cut back by 1 base and J by 6 bases. The length of the CDR3 is 15 residues. The germline V gene encodes CDR1 LGHNA and CDR2 YSLEER.

This chain links TRBV7-2 with TRBJ2-1; D not resolved. The CDR3 is 15 residues long. Germline CDR1 and CDR2: SGHTA and FQGNSA. Deletions cut 8 bases from V and 7 bases from J, with 21 bases between. The CDR3 DNA reads TGTGCCAGCGCGTACGGTCCAGGCACAATTAATGAGCAGTTCTTC. Protein product: CASAYGPGTINEQFF. The whole variable domain, remainder taken from reference TRBV7-2 and TRBJ2-1, is GAGVSQSPSNKVTEKGKDVELRCDPISGHTALYWYRQSLGQGLEFLIYFQGNSAPDKSGLPSDRFSAERTGGSVSTLTIQRTQQEDSAVYLCASAYGPGTINEQFFGPGTRLTVL.

The V gene is TRBV30, the J gene TRBJ2-3, with 7 bases that match TRBD2. The V segment lost 5 bases and the J segment 2 bases; nucleotides outside the gene matches: 7. CDR1 GTSNPN and CDR2 SVGIG come from the germline V gene (reference sequence). The CDR3 has 14 amino acids. The CDR3 DNA reads TGTGCCTGGGCGCGGGGGAGAAACACAGATACGCAGTATTTT. This sequence encodes CAWARGRNTDTQYF. Using reference TRBV30 and TRBJ2-3 for the parts outside the CDR3, the full variable domain is SQTIHQWPATLVQPVGSPLSLECTVEGTSNPNLYWYRQAAGRGLQLLFYSVGIGQISSEVPQNLSASRPQDRQFILSSKKLLLSDSGFYLCAWARGRNTDTQYFGPGTRLTVL.

This chain uses TRBV30 with TRBJ1-2; 8 bases agree with TRBD1. The CDR3 length is 15 residues. Trimming at V came to 3 bases and at J to 5 bases, leaving 11 bases not matched to a gene. CDR1 is GTSNPN and CDR2 is SVGIG in the germline V gene (reference sequence). The CDR3 is CAWRLRDRFGYGYTF. The CDR3 coding sequence is TGTGCCTGGAGGCTCCGGGACAGGTTTGGGTATGGCTACACCTTC.

The chain uses TRBV6-6 and TRBJ1-2, with no clear D. There are 14 residues in the CDR3. Between the trimmed V and J ends, which lost 7 bases and 4 bases, there was a span of 16 bases. CDR1 MNHNY and CDR2 SVGAGI come from the germline V gene (reference sequence). CDR3 protein: CASTPFGVLYGYTF. The CDR3 DNA follows: TGTGCCAGCACCCCCTTCGGTGTCCTCTATGGCTACACCTTC.

The chain is built from TRBV5-4 and TRBJ1-3, with TRBD1 matching over 8 bases. The CDR3 runs 15 residues. Trimming took 4 bases from V and 1 from J; bases not matched to a gene: 4. Germline-derived CDR1 and CDR2 are SGHNT and YYREEE (reference sequence). CDR3 bases: TGTGCCAGCAGCCGGGGACAGGCATCTGGAAACACCATATATTTT. Its translation is CASSRGQASGNTIYF.

V usage is TRBV2 and J usage is TRBJ2-5; 7 positions match TRBD2. This CDR3 spans 14 amino acids. Germline-derived CDR1 and CDR2 are SNHLY and FYNNEI. V gave up 11 bases and J gave up 4 bases; unmatched junction bases: 13. The CDR3 DNA follows: TGTGCCTGTTCCCGGGACTACGAGATAGAGACCCAGTACTTC. It translates to CACSRDYEIETQYF.

This clone was observed a handful of times. The genes are TRBV5-1 and TRBJ1-6; 7 bases fit TRBD1. The J segment lost 1 base and the V segment lost 3 bases, leaving 1 base of the junction unmatched. The CDR3 contains 15 residues. Germline CDR1 SGHRS, CDR2 YFSETQ. As DNA, the CDR3 is TGCGCCAGCAGCTACAGGGGATCCTATAATTCACCCCTCCACTTT. Encoded protein: CASSYRGSYNSPLHF.

CDR3 DNA sequence: TGCAGCGTTGCGAGACAGGGGGACCTAGCCAAAAACATTCAGTACTTC. It codes for CSVARQGDLAKNIQYF. This rearrangement joins TRBV29-1 to TRBJ2-4; 9 bases are a match to TRBD1. Trimming removed 4 bases from V and 0 bases from J; junction bases left unmatched: 7. CDR3 length: 16 residues. CDR1 SQVTM and CDR2 ANQGSEA come from the germline V gene.

This chain uses TRBV4-2 with TRBJ2-3, with 10 bases lining up with TRBD1. The CDR3 is 17 residues long. Trimming at V came to 2 bases and at J to 4 bases, leaving 9 bases not matched to a gene. From germline, CDR1 is LGHNA and CDR2 YNFKEQ. Written as DNA, the CDR3 is TGTGCCAGCAGCCAAACCGGGACAGGGGATGGGTCAGATACGCAGTATTTT. Protein product: CASSQTGTGDGSDTQYF.

This clone appeared once. This rearrangement joins TRBV5-1 to TRBJ1-6, with D perhaps TRBD1 (6 bases). The CDR3 runs to 15 residues. The ends were cut back, 4 bases at V and 5 bases at J, with 13 bases in the middle. Germline CDR1 is SGHRS and CDR2 is YFSETQ. CDR3 coding DNA: TGCGCCAGCAGCACGACAGGTCGCGATAATTCACCCCTCCACTTT. This codes for CASSTTGRDNSPLHF.

This clone showed up many times. This rearrangement joins TRBV7-2 to TRBJ2-2; TRBD1 agrees at 8 bases. The CDR3 has 15 residues. The V gene end was trimmed by 6 bases and the J gene end by 5 bases; junction bases not matched to a gene: 8. CDR1 and CDR2 from the germline V gene are SGHTA and FQGNSA. The CDR3 DNA sequence: TGTGCCAGCAGTTGGGACAGGCGGAGTACCGGGGAGCTGTTTTTT. It translates to CASSWDRRSTGELFF.

This clone has a handful of counts. This rearrangement joins TRBV4-2 to TRBJ2-5; the D gene is possibly TRBD2 (6 bases). CDR1 LGHNA and CDR2 YNFKEQ come from the germline V gene. Deletions cut 1 base from V and 1 base from J, with 13 bases between. CDR3 length equals 16 residues. CDR3 sequence: CASSQVGGRTQETQYF. The DNA of the CDR3 is TGTGCCAGCAGCCAAGTTGGGGGGAGAACCCAAGAGACCCAGTACTTC.

J is TRBJ2-2 and V is TRBV5-1, with D perhaps matching TRBD1 (6 bases). V lost 6 bases and J lost 3, with 12 bases in between. The CDR3 extends over 14 amino acids. Germline CDR1 SGHRS, CDR2 YFSETQ. CDR3 region: CASTLWTDTGELFF. CDR3 bases: TGCGCCAGCACCCTATGGACAGACACCGGGGAGCTGTTTTTT.

This chain links TRBV30 with TRBJ1-4; D might be TRBD1 (5 bases). Germline-derived CDR1 and CDR2 are GTSNPN and SVGIG (reference sequence). This CDR3 is 13 amino acids long. V lost 2 bases to trimming and J lost 10 bases, with 14 bases between them. Here the CDR3 reads CAWSQPMGGKLFF. The DNA of the CDR3 is TGTGCCTGGAGTCAACCCATGGGGGGAAAACTGTTTTTT.

This clone showed up just once. The chain employs TRBV2 and TRBJ2-6; the D is unclear. Per the germline V gene, CDR1 is SNHLY and CDR2 is FYNNEI. The CDR3 loop spans 15 amino acids. With 4 bases removed from V and 2 bases from J, the gap between germline ends came to 9 bases. The CDR3: CASSVQAPGANVLTF. CDR3 nucleotide sequence: TGTGCCAGCAGTGTTCAGGCGCCTGGGGCCAACGTCCTGACTTTC.

The chain combines TRBV6-2 or TRBV6-3 with TRBJ1-4; D unclear. The V gene lost 5 bases and the J gene lost 14 bases, with 24 bases spanning the gap. The CDR3 consists of 15 residues. CDR1 is MNHEY, CDR2 SVGEGT, per germline. CDR3 bases: TGTGCCAGCAGTGACCCTCACACGGGAGGGATCGGTCTGTTTTTT. As protein: CASSDPHTGGIGLFF.

CDR3 sequence (DNA): TGTGCCAGCTCACCCCCAGGGACAGGGAGGAACTATGGCTACACCTTC. As protein: CASSPPGTGRNYGYTF. The rearrangement joins TRBV18 to TRBJ1-2, with 9 nucleotides matching TRBD1. Germline V gene sequence: CDR1 KGHSH, CDR2 LQKENI. The CDR3 is 16 residues long. J gave up 2 bases and V 3 bases, and 7 bases lay outside the gene matches.

A few counts support this clone. CDR3 DNA sequence: TGTGCCAGCAGTCCGACAGGGTTAGAAGCTTTCTTT. Translation gives CASSPTGLEAFF. V is TRBV25-1 and J is TRBJ1-1; 7 bases are a match to TRBD1. V dropped 5 bases and J dropped 8; count of bases not matched to a gene: 5. Germline V lookup: CDR1 MGHDK, CDR2 SYGVNS. The CDR3 runs to 12 residues.

V usage is TRBV7-8 and J usage is TRBJ2-7, with D possibly TRBD2 on 5 matching bases. The CDR3 totals 18 residues. V dropped 2 bases and J dropped 4 bases, with 24 bases sitting between them. In germline, CDR1 is SGHVS, CDR2 FQNEAQ. CDR3 protein: CASSLFPPVRGSRYEQYF. The DNA for the CDR3 is TGTGCCAGCAGCTTATTCCCTCCAGTACGGGGATCTAGATACGAGCAGTACTTC.

This clone was detected once. The rearrangement links TRBV6-5 to TRBJ1-5; 7 bases align to TRBD1. CDR1 and CDR2 from the germline V gene are MNHEY and SVGAGI. Trimming at V came to 5 bases and at J to 5 bases, leaving 3 bases not matched to a gene. This CDR3 has 13 amino acids. CDR3 sequence reads: CASSRQGYQPQHF. The CDR3 DNA follows: TGTGCCAGCAGTCGACAGGGTTATCAGCCCCAGCATTTT.

This rearrangement joins TRBV19 to TRBJ1-2; 9 bases match TRBD1. CDR1 LNHDA and CDR2 SQIVND come from the germline V gene (reference sequence). This CDR3 comprises 15 residues. Trimming removed 5 bases from V and 1 base from J; junction bases left unmatched: 5. The CDR3 DNA is TGTGCCAGTAGTGCCGGGACAGGGTTTAACTATGGCTACACCTTC. The encoded protein is CASSAGTGFNYGYTF.

The chain carries TRBV2 and TRBJ2-1; D perhaps matches TRBD2 (7 bases). CDR3 size: 12 residues. Germline V gives CDR1 SNHLY, CDR2 FYNNEI. V lost 8 bases, J lost 5 bases, and 10 bases lay in between. CDR3 nucleotide sequence: TGTGCCAGCGGGGGGGGCGACAATGAGCAGTTCTTC. This codes for CASGGGDNEQFF.

The chain carries TRBV7-8 and TRBJ1-3, with D tentatively TRBD1 (5 bases). This CDR3 has 16 residues. Trimming left V 5 bases short and J 2 bases short, with 16 bases between. The germline gives CDR1 SGHVS, CDR2 FQNEAQ. The CDR3 reads CASSPNAGYPGNTIYF. CDR3 coding DNA: TGTGCCAGCAGCCCTAACGCAGGGTATCCTGGAAACACCATATATTTT. The full variable domain, in which reference TRBV7-8 and TRBJ1-3 provide the parts outside the CDR3, is GAGVSQSPRYKVAKRGQDVALRCDPISGHVSLFWYQQALGQGPEFLTYFQNEAQLDKSGLPSDRFFAERPEGSVSTLKIQRTQQEDSAVYLCASSPNAGYPGNTIYFGEGSWLTVV.

In this sample, this clone turned up a few times. The rearrangement joins TRBV5-1 to TRBJ2-7, with a tentative D call TRBD1 (5 bases). Germline lookup yields CDR1 SGHRS and CDR2 YFSETQ. V gave up 4 bases and J gave up 7 bases, with 15 bases separating them. The CDR3 spans 13 residues. The CDR3, as DNA: TGCGCCAGCAGCCCGGACACCAACAGGGAGCAGTACTTC. Protein sequence: CASSPDTNREQYF. Supplemented by reference TRBV5-1 and TRBJ2-7, the full variable domain reads KAGVTQTPRYLIKTRGQQVTLSCSPISGHRSVSWYQQTPGQGLQFLFEYFSETQRNKGNFPGRFSGRQFSNSRSEMNVSTLELGDSALYLCASSPDTNREQYFGPGTRLTVT.

V and J are TRBV7-9 and TRBJ2-7; D is unresolved. The V end was cut by 0 bases, the J end by 3 bases, with 6 bases between. The CDR3 extends over 13 amino acids. Germline V gene sequence: CDR1 SEHNR, CDR2 FQNEAQ (reference sequence). The CDR3 is CASSLAPRYEQYF. DNA of the CDR3: TGTGCCAGCAGCTTAGCTCCCCGCTACGAGCAGTACTTC.

V usage is TRBV4-1 and J usage is TRBJ2-2, with a weak D call TRBD1 (6 bases). Germline V lookup: CDR1 MGHRA, CDR2 YSYEKL. Between the trimmed V and J ends, which lost 2 bases and 5 bases, there was a span of 12 bases. This CDR3 is 15 amino acids long. The CDR3 coding sequence is TGCGCCAGCAGCCAAAACAGGGATGTGACCGGGGAGCTGTTTTTT. This codes for CASSQNRDVTGELFF.

The chain carries TRBV19 and TRBJ1-5; TRBD1 matches at 8 bases. The CDR3 is 17 residues long. Germline trimming cut 7 bases from V and 5 bases from J; bases unmatched to any gene: 16. CDR1 and CDR2 from the germline V gene are LNHDA and SQIVND (reference sequence). The CDR3: CASTGEITGGFYQPQHF. CDR3 in DNA: TGTGCCAGTACGGGGGAGATAACAGGGGGATTCTATCAGCCCCAGCATTTT.

This rearrangement joins TRBV24-1 to TRBJ2-1; D not resolved. This CDR3 is built from 16 residues. Trimming removed 5 bases from V and 0 bases from J, with 13 bases in between. Germline V CDR1 and CDR2: KGHDR, SFDVKD. DNA of the CDR3: TGTGCCACCAGTGGGGCCACTCACACCTCCTACAATGAGCAGTTCTTC. It encodes CATSGATHTSYNEQFF.

The chain combines TRBV3-1 (or the pseudogene TRBV3-2) with TRBJ1-4, with TRBD1 identical over 8 bases. Losses at the gene ends were 4 bases for V and 6 bases for J; bases not matched to a gene: 4. Germline CDR1 is LGHDT and CDR2 is YNNKEL (reference sequence). This CDR3 spans 14 amino acids. CDR3: CASSPDRGYEKLFF. The CDR3 nucleotides are TGTGCCAGCAGCCCAGACAGGGGCTATGAAAAACTGTTTTTT.

This chain connects TRBV7-9 to TRBJ2-7; TRBD1 aligns across 9 bases. The V segment lost 1 base and the J segment 2 bases; nucleotides outside the gene matches: 3. The V gene's germline CDR1 is SEHNR and CDR2 FQNEAQ (reference sequence). The CDR3 extends over 15 amino acids. The CDR3 nucleotides are TGTGCCAGCAGCTTAGTGGGACAGGGCCCCTACGAGCAGTACTTC. Its translation is CASSLVGQGPYEQYF.

The chain uses TRBV4-3 and TRBJ2-2; 8 nucleotides align to TRBD1. Germline CDR1 reads LGHNA; CDR2 reads YSLEER. The CDR3 length is 17 residues. The V segment lost 4 bases and the J segment 0 bases; nucleotides outside the gene matches: 7. CDR3 sequence reads: CASSREGQGSNTGELFF. DNA of the CDR3: TGCGCCAGCAGCCGGGAAGGACAGGGATCGAACACCGGGGAGCTGTTTTTT.